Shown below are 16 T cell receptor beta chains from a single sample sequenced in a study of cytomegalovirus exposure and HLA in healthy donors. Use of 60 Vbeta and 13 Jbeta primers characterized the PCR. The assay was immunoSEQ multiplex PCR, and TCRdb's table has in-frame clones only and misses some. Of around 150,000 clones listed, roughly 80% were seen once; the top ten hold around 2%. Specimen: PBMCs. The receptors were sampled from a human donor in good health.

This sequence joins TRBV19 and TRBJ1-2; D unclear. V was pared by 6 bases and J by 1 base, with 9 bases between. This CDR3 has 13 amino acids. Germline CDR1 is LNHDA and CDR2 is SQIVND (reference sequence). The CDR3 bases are TGTGCCAGTAGCGCGACACTTAACTATGGCTACACCTTC. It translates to CASSATLNYGYTF.

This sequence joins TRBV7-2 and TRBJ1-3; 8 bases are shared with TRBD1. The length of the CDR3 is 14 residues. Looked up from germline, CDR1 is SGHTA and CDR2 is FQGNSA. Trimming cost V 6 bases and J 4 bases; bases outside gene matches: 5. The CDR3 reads CASSRRGLGNTIYF. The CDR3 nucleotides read TGTGCCAGCAGTCGCAGGGGGCTAGGAAACACCATATATTTT.

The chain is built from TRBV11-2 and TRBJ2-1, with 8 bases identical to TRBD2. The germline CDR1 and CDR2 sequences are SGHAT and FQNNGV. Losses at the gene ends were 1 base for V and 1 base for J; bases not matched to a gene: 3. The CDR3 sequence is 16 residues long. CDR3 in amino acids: CASSLVGTRSYNEQFF. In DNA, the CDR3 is TGTGCCAGCAGCTTAGTAGGGACTAGATCCTACAATGAGCAGTTCTTC. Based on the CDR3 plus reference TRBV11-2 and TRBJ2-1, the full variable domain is EAGVAQSPRYKIIEKRQSVAFWCNPISGHATLYWYQQILGQGPKLLIQFQNNGVVDDSQLPKDRFSAERLKGVDSTLKIQPAKLEDSAVYLCASSLVGTRSYNEQFFGPGTRLTVL.

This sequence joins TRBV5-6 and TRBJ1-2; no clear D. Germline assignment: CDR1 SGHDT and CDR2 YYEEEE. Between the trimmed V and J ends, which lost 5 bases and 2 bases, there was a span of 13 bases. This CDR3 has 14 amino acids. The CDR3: CASRERAQNYGYTF. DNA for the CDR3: TGTGCCAGCAGAGAGAGGGCCCAAAACTATGGCTACACCTTC.

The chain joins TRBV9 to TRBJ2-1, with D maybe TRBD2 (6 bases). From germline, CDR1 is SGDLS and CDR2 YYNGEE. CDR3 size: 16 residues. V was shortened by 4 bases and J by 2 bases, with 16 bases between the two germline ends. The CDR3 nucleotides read TGTGCCAGCAGCCCCGATTGGGACTTGACCTACAATGAGCAGTTCTTC. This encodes CASSPDWDLTYNEQFF.

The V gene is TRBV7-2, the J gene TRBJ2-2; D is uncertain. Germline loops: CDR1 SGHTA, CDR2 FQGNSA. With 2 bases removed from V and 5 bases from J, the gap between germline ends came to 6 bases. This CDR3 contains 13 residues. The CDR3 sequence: CASSLLQTGELFF. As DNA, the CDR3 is TGTGCCAGCAGCTTACTACAGACCGGGGAGCTGTTTTTT.

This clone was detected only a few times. This chain's CDR3 is CASSVEADSGNTIYF. CDR3 sequence (DNA): TGTGCCAGCAGCGTAGAGGCGGACTCTGGAAACACCATATATTTT. The genes are TRBV9 and TRBJ1-3; D gene unclear. The CDR3 runs 15 residues. V was shortened by 0 bases and J by 0 bases, with 7 bases between the two germline ends. The germline gives CDR1 SGDLS, CDR2 YYNGEE. The variable domain in full, completed from reference TRBV9 and TRBJ1-3, reads DSGVTQTPKHLITATGQRVTLRCSPRSGDLSVYWYQQSLDQGLQFLIQYYNGEERAKGNILERFSAQQFPDLHSELNLSSLELGDSALYFCASSVEADSGNTIYFGEGSWLTVV.

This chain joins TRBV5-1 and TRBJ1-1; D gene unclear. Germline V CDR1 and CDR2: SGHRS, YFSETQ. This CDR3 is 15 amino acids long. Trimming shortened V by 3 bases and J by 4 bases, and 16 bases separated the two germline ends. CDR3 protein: CASSSGSLRSTEAFF. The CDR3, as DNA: TGCGCCAGCAGCTCGGGAAGCTTAAGGTCCACTGAAGCTTTCTTT.

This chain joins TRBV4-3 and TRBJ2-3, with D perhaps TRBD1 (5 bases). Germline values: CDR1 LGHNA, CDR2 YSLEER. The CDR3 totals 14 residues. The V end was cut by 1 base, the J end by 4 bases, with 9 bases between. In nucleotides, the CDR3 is TGCGCCAGCAGCCAAGTCGTAGGGGCAGATACGCAGTATTTT. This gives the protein CASSQVVGADTQYF.

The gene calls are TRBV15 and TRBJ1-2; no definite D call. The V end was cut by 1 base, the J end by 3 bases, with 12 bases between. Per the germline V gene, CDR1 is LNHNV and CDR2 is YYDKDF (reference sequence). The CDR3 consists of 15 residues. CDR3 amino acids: CATSRGRVLDYGYTF. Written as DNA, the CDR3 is TGTGCCACCAGCAGAGGGCGGGTTTTGGACTATGGCTACACCTTC.

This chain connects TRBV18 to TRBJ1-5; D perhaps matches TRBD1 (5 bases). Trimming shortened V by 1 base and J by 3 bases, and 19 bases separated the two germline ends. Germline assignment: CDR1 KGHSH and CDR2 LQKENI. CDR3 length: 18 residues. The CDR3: CASSPLGQAHGANQPQHF. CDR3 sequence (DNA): TGTGCCAGCTCACCACTTGGCCAGGCCCATGGGGCCAATCAGCCCCAGCATTTT. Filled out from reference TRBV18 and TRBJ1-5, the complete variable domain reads NAGVMQNPRHLVRRRGQEARLRCSPMKGHSHVYWYRQLPEEGLKFMVYLQKENIIDESGMPKERFSAEFPKEGPSILRIQQVVRGDSAAYFCASSPLGQAHGANQPQHFGDGTRLSIL.

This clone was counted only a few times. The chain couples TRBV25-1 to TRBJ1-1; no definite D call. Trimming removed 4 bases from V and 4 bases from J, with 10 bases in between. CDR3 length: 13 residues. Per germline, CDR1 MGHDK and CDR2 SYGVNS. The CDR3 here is CASSAQVGTEAFF. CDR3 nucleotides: TGTGCCAGCAGTGCGCAGGTCGGCACTGAAGCTTTCTTT.

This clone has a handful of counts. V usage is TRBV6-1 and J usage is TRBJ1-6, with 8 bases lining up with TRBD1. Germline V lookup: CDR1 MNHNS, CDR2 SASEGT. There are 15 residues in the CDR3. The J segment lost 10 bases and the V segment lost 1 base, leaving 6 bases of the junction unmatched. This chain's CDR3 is CASSEVRGLSSPLHF. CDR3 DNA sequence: TGTGCCAGCAGTGAAGTCAGGGGGCTTAGCTCACCCCTCCACTTT.

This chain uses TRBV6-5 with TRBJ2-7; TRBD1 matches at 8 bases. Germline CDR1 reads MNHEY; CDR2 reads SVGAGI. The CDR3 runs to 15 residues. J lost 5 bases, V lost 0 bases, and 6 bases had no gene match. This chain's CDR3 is CASSYSRTGYNEQYF. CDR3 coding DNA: TGTGCCAGCAGTTACTCAAGGACAGGGTACAACGAGCAGTACTTC.

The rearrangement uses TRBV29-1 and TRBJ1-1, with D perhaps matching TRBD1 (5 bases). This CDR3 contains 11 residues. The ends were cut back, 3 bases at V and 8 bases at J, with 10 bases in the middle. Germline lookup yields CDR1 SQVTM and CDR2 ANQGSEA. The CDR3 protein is CSVEGRGEAFF. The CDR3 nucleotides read TGCAGCGTTGAGGGGAGGGGAGAAGCTTTCTTT.

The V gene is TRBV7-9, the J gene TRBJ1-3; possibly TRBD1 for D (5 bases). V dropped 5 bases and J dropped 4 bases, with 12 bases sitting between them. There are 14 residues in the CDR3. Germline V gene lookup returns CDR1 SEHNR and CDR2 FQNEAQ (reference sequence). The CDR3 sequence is CASSAQGFGNTIYF. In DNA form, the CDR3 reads TGTGCCAGCAGCGCCCAGGGATTCGGAAACACCATATATTTT.